This T cell receptor (beta chain) is drawn from a study of blood T cell repertoires in COVID-19. The CDR3 runs 16 residues. Germline V gene sequence: CDR1 SGHDN, CDR2 FVKESK. Trimming cost V 0 bases and J 4 bases; bases outside gene matches: 6. TCRdb's table, derived via immunoSEQ multiplex PCR, lists solely in-frame clones and lacks some. Among about 250,000 clones, roughly 89% were seen once, and the ten largest hold 0.94%. The TCR originated in a woman in her thirties or forties who had recovered from COVID-19. Material: peripheral blood. The V and J genes are TRBV14 and TRBJ1-1; 9 positions match TRBD1. The CDR3 DNA follows: TGTGCCAGCAGCCAAGAAACAGGGGGCTCGGGCACTGAAGCTTTCTTT. Translation: CASSQETGGSGTEAFF.